This T cell receptor beta chain emerged from a study of CD8 T cells in ankylosing spondylitis. Findings and limits, study-wide: Earlier reports found some motif variants in synovial fluid and blood in reactive arthritis.

Using its own MiXCR run on the 5' RACE reads, TCRdb lists one record per CDR3 protein. The sample lists 90,000 to 100,000 distinct CDR3 sequences; roughly 8.7% were seen once. Germline CDR1 and CDR2: LGHNA and YNFKEQ. The CDR3 sequence is 19 residues long. Trimming pared 4 bases from V and 4 bases from J, leaving 27 bases between. This clonotype was counted many times. Its target is unknown. The sequencing sample was made of blood, either unsorted or a sorted T cell fraction (not recorded which). The source is a male donor with ankylosing spondylitis or in good health (not recorded which). The chain joins TRBV4-2 to TRBJ2-3, with TRBD2 as a possible D gene (6 bases). The CDR3 protein is CASSPSDPSFARGPDTQYF. As DNA, the CDR3 is TGTGCCAGCAGCCCTTCCGATCCCTCTTTCGCGCGGGGCCCAGATACGCAGTATTTT.